The clone carrying this T cell receptor (beta chain) was counted between two and nine times. The target antigen is unknown. The sample originates from a study of blood T cells in healthy people across ages. Notes on the study in general: Among T cells, TCR beta diversity per million cells dropped roughly linearly as age rose.

PCR was performed a second time for about 7 to 11 cycles using a sample-barcoded 5' primer and a J-beta primer mix. Each of the cDNA molecules was tagged by a template-switch adaptor with 12 random nucleotides. Each CDR3 protein gets one entry after TCRdb re-called the 5' RACE reads with MiXCR. Of about 580,000 distinct CDR3 sequences listed, roughly 48% are singletons. The source is a man older than 75 in good health. Sequencing was done on a sample of blood.

The DNA of the CDR3 is TGCGCCAGCAGCCAAGGGGGCGGGACAGCGAACACTGAAGCTTTCTTT. Its translation: CASSQGGGTANTEAFF. V and J are TRBV4-1 and TRBJ1-1, with 7 bases that match TRBD1. The J segment lost 1 base and the V segment lost 1 base, leaving 6 bases of the junction unmatched. From germline, CDR1 is MGHRA and CDR2 YSYEKL. The CDR3 has 16 residues.